Listed below are T cell receptor beta chains from one sample, sequenced in a study of cytomegalovirus exposure and HLA in healthy donors. Clones were sequenced by immunoSEQ multiplex PCR, and TCRdb holds only the in-frame ones, with some missing. The sample totals tens of thousands of clones. Sequencing used PBMCs. Receptors originate from a man aged 45-65 years in good health and CMV-seropositive. The CDR3 runs from the conserved cysteine through the conserved F or W. The order of the fields is V gene, D gene, J gene, CDR3 DNA, CDR3 protein. The D gene is left open where the match is weak.

>TRBV19|-|TRBJ1-2
TGTGCCAGTAGTAACAGGGAGCGGTATGGCTACACCTTC
CASSNRERYGYTF
>TRBV28|TRBD1|TRBJ1-1
TGTGCCAGCAGGACCCGGGACAGGGGGCCGAAAGAGACTGAAGCTTTCTTT
CASRTRDRGPKETEAFF
>TRBV28|TRBD1|TRBJ1-2
TGTGCCAGCAGTCGCGGACAGGGACGCTATGGCTACACCTTC
CASSRGQGRYGYTF
>TRBV7-9|TRBD2|TRBJ2-5
TGTGCCAGCAGCTCTAGCGGGGGTAAAGAGACCCAGTACTTC
CASSSSGGKETQYF
>TRBV28|TRBD1|TRBJ1-5
TGTGCCAGCAGCCACCGGGACAGGGTCAGCAATCAGCCCCAGCATTTT
CASSHRDRVSNQPQHF
>TRBV5-1|TRBD2|TRBJ2-5
TGCGCCAGCAGCTTTAGCGGGATGAGAGAGAACCAGTACTTC
CASSFSGMRENQYF
>TRBV5-4|TRBD2|TRBJ2-7
TGTGCCAGCAGCTTCGGACTAGCCGAGTACGAGCAGTACTTC
CASSFGLAEYEQYF
>TRBV6-1|TRBD2|TRBJ2-1
TGTGCCAGCTGCGGGACTAGCGGGAGGAGGGGTGAGCAGTTCTTC
CASCGTSGRRGEQFF
>TRBV7-2|-|TRBJ1-1
TGTGCCAGCAGCTTACGTGCGGAACTTGAAGCTTTCTTT
CASSLRAELEAFF
>TRBV4-3|TRBD2|TRBJ2-1
TGCGCCAGCAGCCAAGGGGCGAGGGGGACTAGCGTTAGGGGGCAGTTCTTC
CASSQGARGTSVRGQFF
>TRBV6-1|-|TRBJ1-2
TGTGCCAGCAGTGAACAGGGTGTGGACTATGGCTACACCTTC
CASSEQGVDYGYTF
>TRBV5-4|TRBD1|TRBJ1-1
TGTGCCAGCAGCCCAGGGGGCAGGGACACTGAAGCTTTCTTT
CASSPGGRDTEAFF
>TRBV9|TRBD1|TRBJ2-2
TGTGCCAGCAGCGTAGGGGGGACAGATGCCACCGGGGAGCTGTTTTTT
CASSVGGTDATGELFF
>TRBV18|-|TRBJ1-4
TGTGCCAGCTCACTAAATTCATTTAGAGGATATGAAAAACTGTTTTTT
CASSLNSFRGYEKLFF
>TRBV29-1|TRBD1|TRBJ1-1
TGCAGCGTTGATAAGCAGGGGGGGAACACTGAAGCTTTCTTT
CSVDKQGGNTEAFF
>TRBV19|-|TRBJ2-2
TGTGCCAGTAGTACGTTAGAAACTGCGAACACCGGGGAGCTGTTTTTT
CASSTLETANTGELFF
>TRBV6-5|-|TRBJ2-7
TGTGCCAGCAGTGGAGGTGGAGGGCTCGAGCAGTACTTC
CASSGGGGLEQYF
>TRBV2|TRBD1|TRBJ2-7
TGTGCCAGCACCCGGGACAGGTCCTACGAGCAGTACTTC
CASTRDRSYEQYF
>TRBV5-6|TRBD2|TRBJ2-6
TGTGCCAGCAGCTTGGCCGGGGGGTTTAGTGGGGCCAACGTCCTGACTTTC
CASSLAGGFSGANVLTF
>TRBV5-4|TRBD2|TRBJ2-1
TGTGCCAGCAGCTCCCCCGGGACTAGTTACAATGAGCAGTTCTTC
CASSSPGTSYNEQFF
>TRBV28|-|TRBJ1-5
TGTGCCACCCGACAGGGCAATCAGCCCCAGCATTTT
CATRQGNQPQHF
>TRBV9|TRBD1|TRBJ2-2
TGTGCCAGCAGCACCCGACAGGGTAACGGGGAGCTGTTTTTT
CASSTRQGNGELFF
>TRBV4-2|TRBD1|TRBJ2-4
TGTGCCAGCAGCCAGGGGGGACAGGGGAAGGGGGACATTCAGTACTTC
CASSQGGQGKGDIQYF
>TRBV27|TRBD2|TRBJ2-7
TGTGCCAGCAGGCGAGCGGGAGGGCCTAGGGAGCAGTACTTC
CASRRAGGPREQYF
>TRBV9|-|TRBJ1-1
TGTGCCAGCAGCGTAGCTGGGGGGGGAGGCACTGAAGCTTTCTTT
CASSVAGGGGTEAFF
>TRBV2|TRBD1|TRBJ1-6
TGTGCCAGCAGTATGACAGGGCTGTCTAATTCACCCCTCCACTTT
CASSMTGLSNSPLHF
>TRBV5-1|-|TRBJ2-5
TGCGCCAGCACGCTCCGGGACTACCAAGAGACCCAGTACTTC
CASTLRDYQETQYF
>TRBV7-2|TRBD1|TRBJ2-7
TGTGCTAGCAGCTCCCGGGACAGGGGTTACGAGCAGTACTTC
CASSSRDRGYEQYF
>TRBV6-5|TRBD1|TRBJ2-1
TGTGCCAGCAGTTGGGGACAGCACAATGAGCAGTTCTTC
CASSWGQHNEQFF
>TRBV30|TRBD2|TRBJ2-3
TGTGCCTGGAGTCGTGGGGGGGGTGTCGGCACAGATACGCAGTATTTT
CAWSRGGGVGTDTQYF
>TRBV20-1|-|TRBJ2-5
TGCAGTGCAGTCGCGCGTCAGACCCAGTACTTC
CSAVARQTQYF
>TRBV5-4|TRBD1|TRBJ2-7
TGTGCCAGCAGCTTAAATTCCGGGACAGGGACCTACGAGCAGTACTTC
CASSLNSGTGTYEQYF
>TRBV29-1|-|TRBJ2-1
TGCAGCTCCCGGGCAGGGGGGTTCCACAATGAGCAGTTCTTC
CSSRAGGFHNEQFF
>TRBV6-5|TRBD1|TRBJ1-2
TGTGCCAGCAGTTACTCCCCAGGGACAGGCTATGGCTACACCTTC
CASSYSPGTGYGYTF
>TRBV7-3|-|TRBJ2-5
TGTGCCAGCAGCTCGACAGTTCAAGAGACCCAGTACTTC
CASSSTVQETQYF
>TRBV6-5|-|TRBJ1-2
TGTGCCAGCAGTTCCCCCCCCGGGGGCTACACCTTC
CASSSPPGGYTF
>TRBV28|-|TRBJ1-1
TGTGCCAGCAGTACAGGGAGGGGCACTGAAGCTTTCTTT
CASSTGRGTEAFF
>TRBV5-1|-|TRBJ1-3
TGCGCCAGCAGCTTGGCGTCAGACTCTGGAAACACCATATATTTT
CASSLASDSGNTIYF
>TRBV7-2|TRBD2|TRBJ2-5
TGTGCCAGCAGCCCCGGACTAGCGGGAGGGCCGAGAGAGACCCAGTACTTC
CASSPGLAGGPRETQYF
>TRBV6-5|TRBD1|TRBJ1-1
TGTGCCAGCAGTTACTCAGACAGGGACACTGAAGCTTTCTTT
CASSYSDRDTEAFF
>TRBV7-2|-|TRBJ1-2
TGTGCCAGCAGCTTAGACGGCCGGGATGGCTACACCTTC
CASSLDGRDGYTF
>TRBV25-1|-|TRBJ1-2
TGTGCCAGCAGTGACGAGGACTATGGCTACACCTTC
CASSDEDYGYTF
>TRBV27|-|TRBJ2-5
TGTGCCAGCAGTCCAGACAGTCAAAGGGAGACCCAGTACTTC
CASSPDSQRETQYF
>TRBV5-1|-|TRBJ1-2
TGCGCCAGCAGCCAGGGCACCTATGGCTACACCTTC
CASSQGTYGYTF
>TRBV28|TRBD2|TRBJ2-2
TGTGCCAGCACCCCTAGCGGGAGGACGAACACCGGGGAGCTGTTTTTT
CASTPSGRTNTGELFF
>TRBV19|TRBD1|TRBJ1-6
TGTGCCAGCGGGACAGCTAATTCACCCCTCCACTTT
CASGTANSPLHF
>TRBV4-2|TRBD2|TRBJ2-1
TGTGCCAGCAGCCAAGGCCCCCCGACTAGCGGGAGGGCCGTGACCTACAATGAGCAGTTCTTC
CASSQGPPTSGRAVTYNEQFF
>TRBV15|TRBD1|TRBJ1-4
TGTGCCACCAGAGACAGGGGGCCTAATGAAAAACTGTTTTTT
CATRDRGPNEKLFF
>TRBV9|-|TRBJ2-7
TGTGCCAGCAGCGGAACCCCTAGCACGGGCGAGCAGTACTTC
CASSGTPSTGEQYF
>TRBV7-3|TRBD2|TRBJ2-5
TGTGCCAGCAGCCTCCCGACGACTAGCGGCCAAGAGACCCAGTACTTC
CASSLPTTSGQETQYF
>TRBV5-4|-|TRBJ2-1
TGTGCCAGCAGCACCCGGGGGGGCGGTAGGGGGACAGTCGATGAGCAGTTCTTC
CASSTRGGGRGTVDEQFF